The source of this T cell receptor beta chain is a study of blood T cells in healthy people across ages. Across the whole study: In model experiments, template switching was able to capture about one barcoded beta molecule for every two T cells that were present. General study results and limits: The study found more naive CD4+ cells and higher diversity in long-lived than aged donors. From one million sequenced T cells, diversity estimates were lower bounds.

A second about 7 to 12 cycle PCR used barcoded and J-beta primers. A single record per CDR3 protein comes from TCRdb applying MiXCR to the 5' RACE reads. Found here are hundreds of thousands of distinct CDR3 sequences, around 43% of them singletons; the top ten hold roughly 19%. Isolation of PBMCs gave at least 6 million cells per sample. The CDR3 runs to 11 residues. Germline assignment: CDR1 LGHDT and CDR2 YNNKEL (reference sequence). About this clonotype: Its target is not known. A single base is all that separates this from a far larger clone, so a read error is likely.

This chain joins TRBV3-1 and TRBJ2-5; unclear D gene. Sample: blood. The receptor was isolated from a man between 60 and 75 years old in good health. CDR3 protein: CAISQQETQYF. The CDR3 DNA reads as TGTGCCATCAGCCAACAAGAGACCCAGTACTTC.